This T cell receptor (beta chain) was identified in a study of T cell responses to AZD1222 COVID-19 vaccine. General study points: Scientists sampled the repertoires only once the peak T cell response had passed. At study baseline, merely more than 5 AZD1222 recipients were seropositive.

Points on this clone: Antigen: not known.

Germline V gene sequence: CDR1 SGHNT, CDR2 YENEEA. The CDR3 totals 16 residues. The V end lost 1 base, the J end lost 2 bases, and 13 bases lay between the germline ends. Clones were sequenced by immunoSEQ multiplex PCR, and TCRdb holds only the in-frame ones, with some missing. The table includes about 110,000 clones, 65% to 85% detected once. Sequencing was performed on peripheral blood, taken on day 0 of AZD1222 vaccination. The gene calls are TRBV11-3 and TRBJ2-3; perhaps D is TRBD1 or TRBD2 (5 bases each). The clonotype comes from an adult in good health. DNA of the CDR3: TGTGCCAGCAGCTTAGGACGGGGCCTCGTCACAGATACGCAGTATTTT. Its translation: CASSLGRGLVTDTQYF.